This TCR beta chain was sequenced for a study of shared clonotypes between healthy human individuals. This clone occurred a few times. No antigen is known for it. Germline V gives CDR1 MDHEN, CDR2 SYDVKM. The CDR3 sequence is 14 residues long. Germline trimming cut 3 bases from V and 5 bases from J; bases unmatched to any gene: 5. The protocol was immunoSEQ multiplex PCR, while the TCRdb copy is restricted to in-frame clones and leaves out a portion. The top ten clones hold 1.5% to 2% of a sample with roughly 700,000 clones, approximately 79% of them seen once. Study-level points and caveats: There were few donors, and this limited the genetic and exposure-history diversity represented.

Those who donated were healthy HIV-negative adults, with no recent acute infections or vaccinations reported. Negatively enriched CD4+ T cells were divided by CD45RA into naive and memory. The sequenced material came from memory CD4+ T cells sorted from blood. As for subset: CD45RA-negative fraction. This receptor was taken from a woman in her twenties or thirties in good health. The chain employs TRBV28 and TRBJ2-5; 8 nucleotides line up with TRBD2. CDR3 sequence (DNA): TGTGCCAGCAGTTTCTTTAGCGGGAAGGAGACCCAGTACTTC. Encoded protein: CASSFFSGKETQYF.